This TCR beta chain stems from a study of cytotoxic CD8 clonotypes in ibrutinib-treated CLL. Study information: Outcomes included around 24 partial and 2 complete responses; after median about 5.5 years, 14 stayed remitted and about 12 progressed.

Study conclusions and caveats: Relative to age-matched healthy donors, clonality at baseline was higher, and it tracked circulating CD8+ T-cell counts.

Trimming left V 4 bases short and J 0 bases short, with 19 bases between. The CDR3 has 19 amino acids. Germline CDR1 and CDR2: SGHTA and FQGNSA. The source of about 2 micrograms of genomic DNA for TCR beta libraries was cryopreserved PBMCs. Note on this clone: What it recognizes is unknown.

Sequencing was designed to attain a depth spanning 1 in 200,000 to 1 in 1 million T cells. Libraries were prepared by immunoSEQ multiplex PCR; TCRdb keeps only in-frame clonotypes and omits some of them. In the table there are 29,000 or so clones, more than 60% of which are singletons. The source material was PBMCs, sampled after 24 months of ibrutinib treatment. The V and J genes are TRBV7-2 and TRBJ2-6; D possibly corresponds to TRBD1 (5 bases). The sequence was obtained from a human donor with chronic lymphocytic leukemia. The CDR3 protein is CASSSPTSLGRSGANVLTF. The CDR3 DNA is TGTGCCAGCAGCTCCCCAACCTCCTTGGGGCGCTCTGGGGCCAACGTCCTGACTTTC.